This TCR beta chain came from a study of beta chain features in type 1 diabetes. On the study more broadly: No age, gender or cell yield differences were seen between patients and healthy donors.

A single heparinised draw of around 0.11 L on average was taken per donor. TCRB transcripts that were expressed got sequenced, as all of the isolated RNA had been reverse transcribed. The study sequenced naive, central memory and regulatory T cell samples to an average of about 3.6 million reads. Only in-frame clones appear in the TCRdb table, and some are missing; sequencing was by immunoSEQ multiplex PCR. The table includes under 300,000 clones, about 20% detected once. This clone was observed a few times. Its antigen is unidentified. Study-wide results and limits: Across patients, naive, central memory and Treg TCRB repertoires exhibited apparently greater similarity than was observed across healthy donors. A moderate, significant TCRB CDR3 shortening appeared in type 1 diabetes across four CD4+ subsets.

The receptor's source is a woman in her forties with type 1 diabetes. Sequenced sample: naive CD4+ T cells from blood.

CDR3 nucleotide sequence: TGCGCCAGCAGTCGATACAGGGGGGTAGACGAGCAGTACTTC. Its protein is CASSRYRGVDEQYF. This chain joins TRBV4-1 and TRBJ2-7, with 8 bases lining up with TRBD1. Germline lookup yields CDR1 MGHRA and CDR2 YSYEKL. Unmatched junction bases numbered 9, after V lost 6 bases and J lost 5 bases. The CDR3 covers 14 residues.